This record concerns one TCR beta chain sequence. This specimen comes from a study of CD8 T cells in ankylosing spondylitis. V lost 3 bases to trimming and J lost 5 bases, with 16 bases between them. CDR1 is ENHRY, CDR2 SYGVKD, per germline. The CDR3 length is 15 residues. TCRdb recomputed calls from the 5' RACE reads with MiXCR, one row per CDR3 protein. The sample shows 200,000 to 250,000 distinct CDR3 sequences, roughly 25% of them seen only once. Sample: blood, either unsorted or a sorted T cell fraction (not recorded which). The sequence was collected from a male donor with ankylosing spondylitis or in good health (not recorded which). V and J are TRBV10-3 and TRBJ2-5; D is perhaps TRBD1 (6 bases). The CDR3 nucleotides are TGTGCCATCAGTGACCGTAAGACAGGCGGTGAGACCCAGTACTTC. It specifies CAISDRKTGGETQYF.